This T cell receptor (beta chain) was captured by sequencing in a study of radiation and T cells in renal cell carcinoma. Specified time point: blood 4 weeks post-SBRT, at nephrectomy. Treatment specified: 15 Gy SBRT to primary tumor, nephrectomy 4 weeks later. Nephrectomy followed 15 Gy stereotactic body radiation by 4 weeks. Sequenced by immunoSEQ multiplex PCR; TCRdb stores in-frame clones only, minus some. Here the sample spans around 78,000 clones, 80% to 90% being singletons. The germline CDR1 and CDR2 sequences are LGHNA and YSLEER. V lost 1 base and J lost 2, with 8 bases in between. This CDR3 has 14 amino acids.

The material sequenced was blood, taken from a patient whose treatment included radiotherapy and nephrectomy. This rearrangement joins TRBV4-3 to TRBJ1-1; tentatively, D is TRBD1 (5 bases). The TCR comes from a woman between 70 and 85 years old with renal cell carcinoma. CDR3 sequence (DNA): TGCGCCAGCAGCCAAGTCAGGGTCAACACTGAAGCTTTCTTT. This gives the protein CASSQVRVNTEAFF.